This TCR beta chain was identified during a study of cytomegalovirus exposure and HLA in healthy donors. The CDR3 totals 13 residues. Trimming took 2 bases from V and 4 from J, leaving 9 bases between them. The germline CDR1 and CDR2 sequences are SGHDT and YYEEEE. While unrecorded immune exposures were likely, the donors were nominally healthy when sampled. The PCR contained 60 Vbeta and 13 Jbeta primers. Assay: immunoSEQ multiplex PCR; the TCRdb copy retains only in-frame clones and omits some. This sample's table reports roughly 100,000 clones. The gene calls are TRBV5-6 and TRBJ1-1; tentatively, D is TRBD1 (6 bases). Sequencing was done on a sample of PBMCs. The receptor's source is a woman aged 30 to 39 in good health and CMV-seronegative. In nucleotides, the CDR3 is TGTGCCAGCAGCTTATTCAGGGGCACTGAAGCTTTCTTT. This gives the protein CASSLFRGTEAFF.